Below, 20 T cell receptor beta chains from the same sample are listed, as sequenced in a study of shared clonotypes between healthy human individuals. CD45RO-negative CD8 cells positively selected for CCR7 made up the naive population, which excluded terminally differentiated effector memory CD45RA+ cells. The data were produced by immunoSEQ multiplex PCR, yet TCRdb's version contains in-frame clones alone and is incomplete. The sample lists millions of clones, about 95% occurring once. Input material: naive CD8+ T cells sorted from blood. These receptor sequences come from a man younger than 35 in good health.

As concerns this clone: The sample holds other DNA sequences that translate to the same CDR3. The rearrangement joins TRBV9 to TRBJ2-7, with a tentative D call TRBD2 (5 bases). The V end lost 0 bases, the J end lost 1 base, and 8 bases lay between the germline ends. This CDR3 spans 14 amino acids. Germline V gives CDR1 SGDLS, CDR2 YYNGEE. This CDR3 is CASSVGGPSYEQYF. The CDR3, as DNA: TGTGCCAGCAGCGTAGGAGGGCCATCCTACGAGCAGTACTTC.

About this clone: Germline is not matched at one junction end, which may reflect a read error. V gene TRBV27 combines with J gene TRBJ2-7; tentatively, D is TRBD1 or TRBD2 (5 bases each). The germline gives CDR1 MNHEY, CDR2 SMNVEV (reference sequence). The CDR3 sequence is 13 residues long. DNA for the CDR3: TGTGCCACCAGTTTTGGGGGCTCCTACGAGCAGTACTTC. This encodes CATSFGGSYEQYF.

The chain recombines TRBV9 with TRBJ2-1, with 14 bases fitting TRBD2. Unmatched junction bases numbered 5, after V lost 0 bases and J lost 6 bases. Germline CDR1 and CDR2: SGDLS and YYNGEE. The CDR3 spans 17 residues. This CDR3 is CASSVELGLAGVNEQFF. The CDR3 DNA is TGTGCCAGCAGCGTAGAATTGGGACTAGCGGGAGTCAATGAGCAGTTCTTC.

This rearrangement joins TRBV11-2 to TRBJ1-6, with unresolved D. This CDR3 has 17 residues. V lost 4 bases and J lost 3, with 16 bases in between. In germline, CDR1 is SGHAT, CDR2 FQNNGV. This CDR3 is CASSSTSTEGYNSPLHF. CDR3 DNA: TGTGCCAGCAGCTCGACGTCAACGGAGGGCTATAATTCACCCCTCCACTTT.

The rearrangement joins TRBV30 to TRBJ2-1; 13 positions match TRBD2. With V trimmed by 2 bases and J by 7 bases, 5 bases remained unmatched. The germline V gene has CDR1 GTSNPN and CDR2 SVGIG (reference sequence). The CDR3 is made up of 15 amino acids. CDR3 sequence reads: CAWSPLAGGPNEQFF. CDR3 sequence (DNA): TGTGCCTGGAGTCCACTAGCGGGGGGGCCGAATGAGCAGTTCTTC.

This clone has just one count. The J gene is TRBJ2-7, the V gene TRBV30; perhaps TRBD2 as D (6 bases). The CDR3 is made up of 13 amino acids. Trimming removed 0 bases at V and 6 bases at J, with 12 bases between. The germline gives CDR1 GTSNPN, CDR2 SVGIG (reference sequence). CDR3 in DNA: TGTGCCTGGAGTGTACAGGCGGGGTCCGAGCAGTACTTC. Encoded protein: CAWSVQAGSEQYF.

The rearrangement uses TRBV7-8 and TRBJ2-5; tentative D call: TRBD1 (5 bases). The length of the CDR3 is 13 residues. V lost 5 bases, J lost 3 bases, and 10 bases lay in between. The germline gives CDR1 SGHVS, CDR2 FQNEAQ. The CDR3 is CASSQTGKETQYF. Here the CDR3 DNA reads TGTGCCAGCAGCCAAACAGGAAAAGAGACCCAGTACTTC. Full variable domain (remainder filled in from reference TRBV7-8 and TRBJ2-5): GAGVSQSPRYKVAKRGQDVALRCDPISGHVSLFWYQQALGQGPEFLTYFQNEAQLDKSGLPSDRFFAERPEGSVSTLKIQRTQQEDSAVYLCASSQTGKETQYFGPGTRLLVL.

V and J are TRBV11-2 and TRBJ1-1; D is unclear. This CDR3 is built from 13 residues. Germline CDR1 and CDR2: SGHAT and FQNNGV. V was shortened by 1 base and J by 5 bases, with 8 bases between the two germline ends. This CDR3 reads CASSLGKVTEAFF. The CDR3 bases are TGTGCCAGCAGCTTAGGCAAGGTAACTGAAGCTTTCTTT.

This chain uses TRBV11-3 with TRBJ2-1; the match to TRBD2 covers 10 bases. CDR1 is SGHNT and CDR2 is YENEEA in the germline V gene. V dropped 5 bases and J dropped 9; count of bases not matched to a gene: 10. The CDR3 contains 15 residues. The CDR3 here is CASSPGSGGAIEQFF. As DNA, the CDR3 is TGTGCCAGCAGCCCAGGGAGCGGGGGGGCGATTGAGCAGTTCTTC.

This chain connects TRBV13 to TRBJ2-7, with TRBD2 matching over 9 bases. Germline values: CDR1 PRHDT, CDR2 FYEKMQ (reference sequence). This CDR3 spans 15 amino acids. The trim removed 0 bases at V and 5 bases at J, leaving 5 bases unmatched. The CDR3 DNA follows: TGTGCCAGCAGCTTAGGCCGTGAGCGGGAGGACGAGCAGTACTTC. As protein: CASSLGREREDEQYF.

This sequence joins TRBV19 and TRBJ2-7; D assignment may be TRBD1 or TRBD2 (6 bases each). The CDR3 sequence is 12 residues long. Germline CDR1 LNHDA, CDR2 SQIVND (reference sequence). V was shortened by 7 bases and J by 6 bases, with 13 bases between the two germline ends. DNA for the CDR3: TGTGCCAGTAAAGGGGGGTTGGGCGAGCAGTACTTC. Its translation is CASKGGLGEQYF.

The DNA of the CDR3 is TGTGCCAGCAGCCTCAAAGCGGGGCCGGGGGAGCAGTACTTC. This encodes CASSLKAGPGEQYF. The chain employs TRBV5-4 and TRBJ2-7, with 7 nucleotides matching TRBD2. Unmatched junction bases numbered 11, after V lost 4 bases and J lost 7 bases. Germline CDR1 and CDR2: SGHNT and YYREEE (reference sequence). CDR3 length: 14 amino acids.

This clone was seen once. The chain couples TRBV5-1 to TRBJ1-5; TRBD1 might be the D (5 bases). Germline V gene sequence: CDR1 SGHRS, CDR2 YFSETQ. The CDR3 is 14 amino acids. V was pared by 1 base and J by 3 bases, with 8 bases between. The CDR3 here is CASSLWGPNQPQHF. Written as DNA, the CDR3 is TGCGCCAGCAGCTTGTGGGGACCCAATCAGCCCCAGCATTTT.

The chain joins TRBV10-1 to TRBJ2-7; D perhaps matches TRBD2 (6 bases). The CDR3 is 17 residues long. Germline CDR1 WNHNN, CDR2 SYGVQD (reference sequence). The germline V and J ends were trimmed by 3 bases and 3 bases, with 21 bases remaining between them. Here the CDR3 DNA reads TGCGCCAGCAGTGACACACGACCAGGAGGGGAGGTCTACGAGCAGTACTTC. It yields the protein CASSDTRPGGEVYEQYF.

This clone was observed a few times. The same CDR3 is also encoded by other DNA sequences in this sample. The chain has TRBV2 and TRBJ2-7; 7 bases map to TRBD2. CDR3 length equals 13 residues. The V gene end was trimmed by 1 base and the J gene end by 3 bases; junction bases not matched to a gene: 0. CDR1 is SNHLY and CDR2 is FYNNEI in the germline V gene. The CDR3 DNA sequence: TGTGCCAGCAGTGAAGGGACTAGCTACGAGCAGTACTTC. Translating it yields CASSEGTSYEQYF. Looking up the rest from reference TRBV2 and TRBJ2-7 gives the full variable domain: EPEVTQTPSHQVTQMGQEVILRCVPISNHLYFYWYRQILGQKVEFLVSFYNNEISEKSEIFDDQFSVERPDGSNFTLKIRSTKLEDSAMYFCASSEGTSYEQYFGPGTRLTVT.

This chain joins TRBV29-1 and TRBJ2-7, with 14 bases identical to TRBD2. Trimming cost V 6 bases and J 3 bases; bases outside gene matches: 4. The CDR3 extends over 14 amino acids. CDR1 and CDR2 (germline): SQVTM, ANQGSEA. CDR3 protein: CSVKGTSGSYEQYF. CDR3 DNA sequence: TGCAGCGTCAAAGGGACTAGCGGGAGCTACGAGCAGTACTTC.

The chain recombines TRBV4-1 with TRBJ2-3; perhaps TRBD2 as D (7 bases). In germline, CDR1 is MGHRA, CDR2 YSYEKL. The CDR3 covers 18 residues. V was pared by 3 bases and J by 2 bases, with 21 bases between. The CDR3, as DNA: TGCGCCAGCAGCCAGAGGACTCCACTAGGGGGGGCCACAGATACGCAGTATTTT. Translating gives CASSQRTPLGGATDTQYF.

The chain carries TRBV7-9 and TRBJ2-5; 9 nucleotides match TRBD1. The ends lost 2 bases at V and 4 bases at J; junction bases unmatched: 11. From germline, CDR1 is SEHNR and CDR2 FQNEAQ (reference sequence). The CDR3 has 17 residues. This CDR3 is CASSLPPGQGNLETQYF. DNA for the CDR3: TGTGCCAGCAGCTTACCCCCCGGACAGGGGAATTTAGAGACCCAGTACTTC.

CDR3 residues: CASSDSQVHANEKLFF. The DNA of the CDR3 is TGTGCCAGCAGTGATTCCCAGGTCCATGCTAATGAAAAACTGTTTTTT. This chain connects TRBV6-1 to TRBJ1-4; D gene ambiguous. The ends were cut back, 3 bases at V and 3 bases at J, with 14 bases in the middle. The CDR3 is 16 residues long. CDR1 is MNHNS, CDR2 SASEGT, per germline.

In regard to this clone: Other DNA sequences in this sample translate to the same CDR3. The CDR3 DNA sequence: TGCGCCAGCAGCCAAGACCCCCAGGGGACCTACGAGCAGTACTTC. This sequence encodes CASSQDPQGTYEQYF. The rearrangement uses TRBV4-1 and TRBJ2-7; tentatively, D is TRBD1 (6 bases). Germline V gene data show CDR1 as MGHRA and CDR2 as YSYEKL. V shed 0 bases and J shed 2 bases, with 11 bases lying between them. The CDR3 extends over 15 amino acids.